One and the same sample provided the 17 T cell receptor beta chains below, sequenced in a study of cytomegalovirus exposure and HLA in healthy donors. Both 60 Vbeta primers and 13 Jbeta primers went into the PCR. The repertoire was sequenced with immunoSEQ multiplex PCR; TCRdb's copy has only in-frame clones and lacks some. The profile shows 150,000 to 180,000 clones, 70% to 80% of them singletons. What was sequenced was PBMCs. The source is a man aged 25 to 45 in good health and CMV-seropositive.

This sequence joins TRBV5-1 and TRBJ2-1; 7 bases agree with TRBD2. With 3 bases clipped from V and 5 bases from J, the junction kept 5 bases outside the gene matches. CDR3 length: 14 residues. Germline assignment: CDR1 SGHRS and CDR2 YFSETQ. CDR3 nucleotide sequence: TGCGCCAGCAGCTCCGGGACTACCGACAATGAGCAGTTCTTC. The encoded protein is CASSSGTTDNEQFF.

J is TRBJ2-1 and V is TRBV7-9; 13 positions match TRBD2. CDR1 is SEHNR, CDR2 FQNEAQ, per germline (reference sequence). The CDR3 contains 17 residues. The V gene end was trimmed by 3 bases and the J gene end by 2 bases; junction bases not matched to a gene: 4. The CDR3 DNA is TGTGCCAGCAGCTTCCGGACTAGCGGGAGTGCCTACAATGAGCAGTTCTTC. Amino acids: CASSFRTSGSAYNEQFF.

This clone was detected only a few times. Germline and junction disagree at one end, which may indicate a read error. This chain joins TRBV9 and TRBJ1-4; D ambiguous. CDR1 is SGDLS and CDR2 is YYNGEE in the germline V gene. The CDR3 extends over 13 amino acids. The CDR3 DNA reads TGTGCCAGCAGTGTAGAGCCGAATGAAAAACTGTTTTTT. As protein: CASSVEPNEKLFF.

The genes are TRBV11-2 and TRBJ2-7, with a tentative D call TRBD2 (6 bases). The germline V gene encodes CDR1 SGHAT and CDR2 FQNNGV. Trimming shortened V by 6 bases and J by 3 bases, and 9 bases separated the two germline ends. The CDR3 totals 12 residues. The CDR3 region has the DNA TGTGCCAGCAGGGGGGGTAGCTACGAGCAGTACTTC. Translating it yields CASRGGSYEQYF.

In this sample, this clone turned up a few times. CDR3 DNA: TGCGCCAGCAGCGACAGAAGCAACCAAGAGACCCAGTACTTC. The encoded protein is CASSDRSNQETQYF. This chain links TRBV5-1 with TRBJ2-5, with D perhaps matching TRBD1 (5 bases). Per the germline V gene, CDR1 is SGHRS and CDR2 is YFSETQ. The CDR3 contains 14 residues. V gave up 4 bases and J gave up 0 bases, with 10 bases separating them.

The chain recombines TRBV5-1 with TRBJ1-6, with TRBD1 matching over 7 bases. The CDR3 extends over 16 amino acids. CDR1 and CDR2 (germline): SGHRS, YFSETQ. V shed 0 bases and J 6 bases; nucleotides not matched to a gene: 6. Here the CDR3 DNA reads TGCGCCAGCAGCTTGGGGGGGACAGCCAGTAATTCACCCCTCCACTTT. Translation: CASSLGGTASNSPLHF.

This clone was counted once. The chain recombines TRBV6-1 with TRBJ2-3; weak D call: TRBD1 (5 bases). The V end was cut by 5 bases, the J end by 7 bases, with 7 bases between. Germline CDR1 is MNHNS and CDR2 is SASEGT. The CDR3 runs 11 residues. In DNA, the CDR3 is TGTGCCAGCAGTAAGGGGAATACGCAGTATTTT. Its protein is CASSKGNTQYF.

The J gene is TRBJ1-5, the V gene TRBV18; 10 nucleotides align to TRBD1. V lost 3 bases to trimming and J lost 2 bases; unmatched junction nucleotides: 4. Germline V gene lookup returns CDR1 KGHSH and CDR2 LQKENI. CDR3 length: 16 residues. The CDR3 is CASSPTGTGGNQPQHF. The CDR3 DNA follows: TGTGCCAGCTCACCGACCGGGACAGGGGGCAATCAGCCCCAGCATTTT.

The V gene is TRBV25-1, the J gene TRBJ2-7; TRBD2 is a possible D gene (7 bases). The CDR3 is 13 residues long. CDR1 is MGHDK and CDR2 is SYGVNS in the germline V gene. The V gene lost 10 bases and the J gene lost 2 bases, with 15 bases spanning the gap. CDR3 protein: CATARGGAYEQYF. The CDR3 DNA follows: TGTGCCACTGCGAGAGGGGGGGCCTACGAGCAGTACTTC.

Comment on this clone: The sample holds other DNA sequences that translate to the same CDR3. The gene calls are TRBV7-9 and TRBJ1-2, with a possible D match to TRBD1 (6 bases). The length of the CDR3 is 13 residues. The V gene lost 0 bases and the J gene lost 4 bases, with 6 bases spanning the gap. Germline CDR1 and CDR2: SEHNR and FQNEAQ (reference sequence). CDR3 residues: CASSLAGGYGYTF. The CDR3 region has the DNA TGTGCCAGCAGCTTAGCAGGGGGCTATGGCTACACCTTC.

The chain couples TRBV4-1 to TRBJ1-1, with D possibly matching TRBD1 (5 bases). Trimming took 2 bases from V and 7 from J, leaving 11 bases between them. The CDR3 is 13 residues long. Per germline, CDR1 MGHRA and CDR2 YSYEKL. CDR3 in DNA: TGCGCCAGCAGCCAACGTTCCCAGGGTGAAGCTTTCTTT. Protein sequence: CASSQRSQGEAFF.

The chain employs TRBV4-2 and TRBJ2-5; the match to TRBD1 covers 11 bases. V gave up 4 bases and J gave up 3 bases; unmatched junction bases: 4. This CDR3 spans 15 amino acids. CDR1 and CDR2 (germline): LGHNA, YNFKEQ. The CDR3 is CASSRTGGREETQYF. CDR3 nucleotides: TGTGCCAGCAGCCGGACAGGGGGCCGTGAAGAGACCCAGTACTTC.

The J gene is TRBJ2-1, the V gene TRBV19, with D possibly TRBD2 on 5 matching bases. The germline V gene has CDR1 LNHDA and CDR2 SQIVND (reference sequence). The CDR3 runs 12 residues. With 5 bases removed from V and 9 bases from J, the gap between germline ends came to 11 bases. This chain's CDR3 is CASSRGSGEQFF. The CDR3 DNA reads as TGTGCCAGTAGTCGGGGATCAGGTGAGCAGTTCTTC. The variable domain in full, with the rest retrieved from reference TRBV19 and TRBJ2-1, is DGGITQSPKYLFRKEGQNVTLSCEQNLNHDAMYWYRQDPGQGLRLIYYSQIVNDFQKGDIAEGYSVSREKKESFPLTVTSAQKNPTAFYLCASSRGSGEQFFGPGTRLTVL.

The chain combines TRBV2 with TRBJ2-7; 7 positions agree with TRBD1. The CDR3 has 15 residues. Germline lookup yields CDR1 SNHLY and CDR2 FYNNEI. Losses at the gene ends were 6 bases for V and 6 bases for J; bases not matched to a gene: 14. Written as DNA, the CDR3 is TGTGCCAGCAGGATTCGGACAGGACTTACGAGCGAGCAGTACTTC. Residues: CASRIRTGLTSEQYF.

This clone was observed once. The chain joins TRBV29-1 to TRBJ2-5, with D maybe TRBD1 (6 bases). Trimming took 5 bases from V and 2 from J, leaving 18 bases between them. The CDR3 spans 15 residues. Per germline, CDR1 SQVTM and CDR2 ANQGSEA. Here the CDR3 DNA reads TGCAGCGTTAGGCCCTTCGGACAGATACAAGAGACCCAGTACTTC. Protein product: CSVRPFGQIQETQYF.

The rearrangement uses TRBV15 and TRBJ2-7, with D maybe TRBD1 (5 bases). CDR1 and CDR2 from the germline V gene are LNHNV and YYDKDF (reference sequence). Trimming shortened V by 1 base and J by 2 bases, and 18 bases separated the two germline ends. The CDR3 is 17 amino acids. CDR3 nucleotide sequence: TGTGCCACCAGCAGAGTACCGCTACAGGCTCCAACCTACGAGCAGTACTTC. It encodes CATSRVPLQAPTYEQYF.

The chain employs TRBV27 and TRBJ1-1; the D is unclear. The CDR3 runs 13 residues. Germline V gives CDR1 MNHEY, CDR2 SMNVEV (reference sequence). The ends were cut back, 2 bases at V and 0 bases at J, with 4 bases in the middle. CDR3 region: CASSLEVNTEAFF. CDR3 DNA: TGTGCCAGCAGTTTAGAGGTGAACACTGAAGCTTTCTTT.